This entry lists 6 T cell receptor beta chains sequenced from one sample in a study of graft-versus-host responses after intestinal transplantation. Profiling relied on immunoSEQ multiplex PCR, and the TCRdb table lists in-frame clones only, not all of them. The table lists about 110,000 clones, around 90% of them singletons. Which antigens these TCRs recognize remains unknown. The sequencing here drew on unstimulated CD4+ T cells sorted from spleen or lymph node cells, taken before transplant. The source is a human donor who was the organ donor for an intestinal transplant.

The V call is TRBV15, the J call TRBJ2-1; 7 nucleotides line up with TRBD2. The CDR3 runs 15 residues. The germline V gene encodes CDR1 LNHNV and CDR2 YYDKDF (reference sequence). V lost 3 bases, J lost 5 bases, and 7 bases stayed unmatched. DNA of the CDR3: TGTGCCACCAGCAGCCCGAGCGGGATTAACAATGAGCAGTTCTTC. Encoded protein: CATSSPSGINNEQFF.

This clone was counted a few times. The chain uses TRBV2 and TRBJ2-7; D remains unclear. V gave up 2 bases and J gave up 2 bases, with 1 base separating them. Germline V lookup: CDR1 SNHLY, CDR2 FYNNEI. The CDR3 has 11 amino acids. CDR3: CASSETYEQYF. CDR3 coding DNA: TGTGCCAGCAGTGAAACCTACGAGCAGTACTTC.

This chain links TRBV19 with TRBJ2-7; D is perhaps TRBD1 (6 bases). The CDR3 is 11 amino acids. Trimming stripped 6 bases from V and 5 bases from J, with 8 bases between. CDR1 LNHDA and CDR2 SQIVND come from the germline V gene (reference sequence). Here the CDR3 reads CASRAGDEQYF. The CDR3 DNA reads as TGTGCCAGTAGAGCAGGGGACGAGCAGTACTTC.

The V gene is TRBV28, the J gene TRBJ1-2, with a possible D match to TRBD1 (6 bases). The CDR3 extends over 12 amino acids. The V gene lost 4 bases and the J gene lost 3 bases, with 6 bases spanning the gap. The germline CDR1 and CDR2 sequences are MDHEN and SYDVKM. The CDR3 sequence: CASSSGDYGYTF. CDR3 sequence (DNA): TGTGCCAGCAGTTCAGGGGACTATGGCTACACCTTC.

V gene TRBV9 combines with J gene TRBJ2-3, with D possibly called TRBD1 or TRBD2 (5 bases each). V was pared by 4 bases and J by 0 bases, with 18 bases between. The CDR3 has 17 amino acids. Germline V gene sequence: CDR1 SGDLS, CDR2 YYNGEE. The CDR3 loop reads CASSLLGGGPSTDTQYF. The CDR3 region has the DNA TGTGCCAGCAGCCTTCTAGGTGGGGGACCTAGCACAGATACGCAGTATTTT.

This chain connects TRBV9 to TRBJ2-3, with 8 positions matching TRBD1. Per germline, CDR1 SGDLS and CDR2 YYNGEE. CDR3 size: 15 residues. V was clipped by 4 bases and J by 0 bases; unmatched bases: 4. CDR3 nucleotide sequence: TGTGCCAGCAGCACCGGGACAGGTAGCACAGATACGCAGTATTTT. Residues: CASSTGTGSTDTQYF.